This entry lists 13 T cell receptor beta chains sequenced from one sample in a study of identical twins. Each CDR3 protein is one row after TCRdb ran MiXCR on the 5' RACE reads. The sample lists about 240,000 distinct CDR3 sequences; about 10% were seen once. Sequenced input: memory T cells sorted from blood. All receptors come from a man aged 45 to 65 in good health.

The chain recombines TRBV12-3 or TRBV12-4 with TRBJ2-1; D gene ambiguous. This CDR3 spans 16 amino acids. V lost 1 base to trimming and J lost 5 bases, with 15 bases between them. DNA for the CDR3: TGTGCCAGCAGTTTAGTAGTCAAGATCGGACACAATGAGCAGTTCTTC. It codes for CASSLVVKIGHNEQFF.

This clonotype was recorded many times. The V gene is TRBV5-8, the J gene TRBJ2-3; no reliable D call. With 0 bases removed from V and 6 bases from J, the gap between germline ends came to 2 bases. The CDR3 length is 11 residues. Germline CDR1 SGHTS, CDR2 YDEGEE. CDR3 nucleotide sequence: TGTGCCAGCAGCTTGGATGATACGCAGTATTTT. As protein: CASSLDDTQYF.

This clonotype occurred a few times. The rearrangement uses TRBV7-8 and TRBJ1-5; TRBD1 matches at 7 bases. Losses at the gene ends were 6 bases for V and 11 bases for J; bases not matched to a gene: 10. The germline V gene encodes CDR1 SGHVS and CDR2 FQNEAQ. The CDR3 is made up of 13 amino acids. The CDR3 DNA follows: TGTGCCAGCAGAAGACAGGGAAGTCTTTCCCAGCATTTT. Translation gives CASRRQGSLSQHF.

At least ten counts were recorded for this clonotype. This sequence joins TRBV12-3 or TRBV12-4 and TRBJ1-2; 10 bases are a match to TRBD1. Trimming at V came to 5 bases and at J to 8 bases, leaving 2 bases not matched to a gene. The CDR3 is 12 amino acids. The CDR3: CASSRDRGGYTF. The DNA of the CDR3 is TGTGCCAGCAGTCGGGACAGGGGCGGCTACACCTTC.

This clonotype was seen a handful of times. CDR3 loop: CASSQTSGGTDTQYF. The CDR3 coding sequence is TGCGCCAGCAGCCAGACTAGCGGGGGCACAGATACGCAGTATTTT. The genes are TRBV5-1 and TRBJ2-3; TRBD2 matches at 11 bases. After removal of 4 bases from V and 1 base from J, the junction contained 2 bases not matched to a gene. The CDR3 is 15 residues long. In germline, CDR1 is SGHRS, CDR2 YFSETQ.

This clonotype has ten or more counts. CDR3 nucleotides: TGTGCCAGCAGTCGCCTCGGGGTCTCTGGAAACACCATATATTTT. Encoded protein: CASSRLGVSGNTIYF. This sequence joins TRBV12-3 or TRBV12-4 and TRBJ1-3; no clear D. The ends were cut back, 5 bases at V and 0 bases at J, with 11 bases in the middle. CDR3 length equals 15 residues.

The chain has TRBV7-6 and TRBJ2-5; no clear D. Trimming pared 1 base from V and 5 bases from J, leaving 17 bases between. The germline gives CDR1 SGHVS, CDR2 FNYEAQ. The CDR3 has 16 residues. The CDR3 DNA reads TGTGCCAGCAGCTTAGGGGGTGGGTCCGGGCGTGAGACCCAGTACTTC. Translated: CASSLGGGSGRETQYF. Looking up the rest from reference TRBV7-6 and TRBJ2-5 gives the full variable domain: GAGVSQSPRYKVTKRGQDVALRCDPISGHVSLYWYRQALGQGPEFLTYFNYEAQQDKSGLPNDRFSAERPEGSISTLTIQRTEQRDSAMYRCASSLGGGSGRETQYFGPGTRLLVL.

The sample holds a few counts of this clonotype. The chain employs TRBV29-1 and TRBJ1-1; a weak D match, TRBD1 (6 bases). V was clipped by 2 bases and J by 11 bases, with 21 bases between them. CDR3 length: 14 residues. The V gene's germline CDR1 is SQVTM and CDR2 ANQGSEA. For the CDR3, the DNA is TGCAGCGTTGAACCCCTTTGGACAGCCGGGGGGGCTTTCTTT. Its translation: CSVEPLWTAGGAFF.

This clonotype turned up a few times. The genes are TRBV12-3 or TRBV12-4 and TRBJ2-1; D not certain. Between the trimmed V and J ends, which lost 7 bases and 6 bases, there was a span of 13 bases. The length of the CDR3 is 13 residues. CDR3 sequence: CASTRGISNEQFF. CDR3 DNA sequence: TGTGCCAGCACCCGCGGAATCTCCAATGAGCAGTTCTTC.

This clonotype was detected ten times or more. The chain combines TRBV29-1 with TRBJ2-1; either TRBD1 or TRBD2 may fit D (6 bases each). V was trimmed by 4 bases and J by 5 bases, leaving 15 bases between them. Germline CDR1 is SQVTM and CDR2 is ANQGSEA. This CDR3 is 14 amino acids long. The DNA for the CDR3 is TGCAGCGTTGGAATGGGGGGCGTCAACAATGAGCAGTTCTTC. It codes for CSVGMGGVNNEQFF.

At least ten counts were recorded for this clonotype. This chain links TRBV12-3 or TRBV12-4 with TRBJ2-1, with D perhaps matching TRBD2 (7 bases). The CDR3 is 14 amino acids. Trimming took 0 bases from V and 9 from J, leaving 12 bases between them. The chain's CDR3 is CASSLAGGPREQFF. CDR3 coding DNA: TGTGCCAGCAGTTTAGCCGGGGGGCCCCGTGAGCAGTTCTTC.

The chain uses TRBV10-3 and TRBJ1-2; D is perhaps TRBD1 (6 bases). V dropped 0 bases and J dropped 4 bases, with 12 bases sitting between them. Germline CDR1 reads ENHRY; CDR2 reads SYGVKD. The CDR3 is 15 residues long. The CDR3 DNA reads TGTGCCATCAGTGAGTCCGCAGGGGTTGGCTATGGCTACACCTTC. This gives the protein CAISESAGVGYGYTF.

In this sample, this clonotype turned up many times. CDR3 loop: CASSQASRGTYEQYF. The CDR3 DNA reads TGCGCCAGCAGCCAAGCCTCCAGGGGTACCTACGAGCAGTACTTC. The V gene is TRBV4-3, the J gene TRBJ2-7, with D possibly matching TRBD1 (6 bases). Germline V gene data show CDR1 as LGHNA and CDR2 as YSLEER. V was cut by 1 base and J by 2 bases, with 12 bases left in between. The CDR3 is made up of 15 amino acids.